A selection of T cell receptor beta chains follows, all from one sample in a study of TIL therapy for anti-PD-1-resistant metastatic lung cancer. Clones were read by immunoSEQ multiplex PCR, and TCRdb kept only the in-frame ones, dropping some. Of around 45,000 clones in the sample, 65% to 80% were seen once. Specimen: tumor tissue, collected at baseline. The receptors originated from a person aged 25 to 79 with non-small cell lung cancer. Each CDR3 is given with its conserved first and last residue. Fields, in order: V gene, clone size, J gene, D gene, CDR3 protein, CDR3 DNA. A D gene is named only where the DNA matches it firmly. Not every row has a clone size; where given, it reads once, few, many or a size class.

TRBV5-6	NA	TRBJ1-1	NA	CASSYSLLWGEAFF	TGTGCCAGCAGCTATAGCCTACTTTGGGGGGAAGCTTTCTTT
TRBV5-1	NA	TRBJ2-5	TRBD2	CASSLGSLAGLQETQYF	TGCGCCAGCAGCTTGGGCTCACTAGCGGGACTCCAAGAGACCCAGTACTTC
TRBV11-3	once	TRBJ2-1	NA	CASSPNMRGDEQFF	TGTGCCAGCAGCCCTAATATGAGGGGGGATGAGCAGTTCTTC
TRBV6-1	NA	TRBJ2-3	TRBD1	CASRGQDTDTQYF	TGTGCCAGCAGAGGACAGGACACAGATACGCAGTATTTT
TRBV29-1	few	TRBJ1-1	NA	CSVGEGTEAFF	TGCAGCGTTGGTGAAGGGACTGAAGCTTTCTTT
TRBV7-9	many	TRBJ1-5	NA	CASSLLGSNQPQHF	TGTGCCAGCAGCCTTTTGGGGTCCAATCAGCCCCAGCATTTT
TRBV30	NA	TRBJ2-3	TRBD1	CAWATGGINTQYF	TGTGCCTGGGCGACAGGGGGCATTAATACGCAGTATTTT
TRBV19	few	TRBJ1-5	NA	CASSRRSDRYSNQPQHF	TGTGCCAGTAGTAGACGAAGCGACAGATATAGCAATCAGCCCCAGCATTTT
TRBV2	NA	TRBJ2-3	NA	CASSKSSTDTQYF	TGTGCCAGCTCCAAGAGTAGCACAGATACGCAGTATTTT
TRBV6-5	NA	TRBJ2-5	NA	CASSYVGRQETQYF	TGTGCCAGCAGTTACGTCGGGAGACAAGAGACCCAGTACTTC
TRBV7-9	NA	TRBJ2-3	TRBD2	CASSLAPGGRGTDTQYF	TGTGCCAGCAGCTTAGCCCCGGGGGGGCGCGGCACAGATACGCAGTATTTT
TRBV7-8	NA	TRBJ1-3	NA	CASSLRQPYSGNTIYF	TGTGCCAGCAGCTTACGACAGCCCTACTCTGGAAACACCATATATTTT
TRBV4-2	NA	TRBJ2-1	NA	CASSQDWLANYEQFF	TGTGCCAGCAGCCAAGATTGGCTAGCGAACTATGAGCAGTTCTTC
TRBV20-1	medium-sized	TRBJ2-5	NA	CSTTPQETQYF	TGCAGTACTACACCTCAAGAGACCCAGTACTTC
TRBV9	NA	TRBJ2-2	NA	CASSVASSYTGELFF	TGTGCCAGCAGCGTAGCTAGCAGCTACACCGGGGAGCTGTTTTTT
TRBV6-5	NA	TRBJ1-1	NA	CASNQGPTEAFF	TGTGCCAGCAATCAGGGGCCCACTGAAGCTTTCTTT
TRBV6-5	NA	TRBJ2-2	NA	CASSYGAGGELFF	TGTGCCAGCAGTTACGGAGCCGGCGGGGAGCTGTTTTTT